This TCR beta chain was found in a study of shared clonotypes between healthy human individuals. Study findings and constraints: On the whole, naive subsets had larger estimated richness than memory subsets had. Rarefaction indicated that sorted-subset sequencing remained incomplete although depth was large.

The sorted-subset replicate PCRs were given about 210 ng DNA, which is tens of thousands of T cell genomes. TCRdb keeps only in-frame clones here, not all; method: immunoSEQ multiplex PCR. There are around 940,000 clones in the sample; 70% to 85% occur only once, and about 1.5% lies in the top ten. Germline V lookup: CDR1 MNHNS, CDR2 SASEGT. V lost 2 bases to trimming and J lost 7 bases; unmatched junction nucleotides: 13. The CDR3 runs 16 residues. With respect to this clone: Its antigen is undetermined.

The TCR sequence derives from a man between 18 and 29 years old in good health. Material: memory CD4+ T cells sorted from blood. Subset noted: CD45RA-negative fraction. This chain links TRBV6-1 with TRBJ2-7, with 8 bases fitting TRBD1. Here the CDR3 reads CASSESRGQGRGEQYF. The CDR3 DNA follows: TGTGCCAGCAGTGAATCTAGAGGACAGGGTCGAGGGGAGCAGTACTTC.